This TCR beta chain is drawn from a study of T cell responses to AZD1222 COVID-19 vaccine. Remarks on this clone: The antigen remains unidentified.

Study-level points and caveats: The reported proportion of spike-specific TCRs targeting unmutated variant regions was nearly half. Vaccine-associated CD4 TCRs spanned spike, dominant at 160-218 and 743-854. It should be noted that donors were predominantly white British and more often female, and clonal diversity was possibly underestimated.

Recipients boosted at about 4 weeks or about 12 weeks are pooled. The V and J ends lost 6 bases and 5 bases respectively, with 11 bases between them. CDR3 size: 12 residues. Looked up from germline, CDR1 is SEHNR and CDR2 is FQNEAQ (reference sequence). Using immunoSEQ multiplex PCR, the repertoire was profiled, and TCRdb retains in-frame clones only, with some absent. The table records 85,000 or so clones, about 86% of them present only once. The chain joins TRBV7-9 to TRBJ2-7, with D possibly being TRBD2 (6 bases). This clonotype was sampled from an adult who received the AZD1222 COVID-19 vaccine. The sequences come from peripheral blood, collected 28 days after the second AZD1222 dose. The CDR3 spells CASSIRGNEQYF. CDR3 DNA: TGTGCCAGCAGTATTCGGGGGAACGAGCAGTACTTC.